The entry below gives a single T cell receptor beta chain sequence along with its context. Its target is not known. The data derive from a study of CD8+CD57+ T cells in acquired aplastic anemia. Overall study context: Sorting CD4+ and CD8+ cells gave DNA averaging about 2.9 ug. Reads per healthy sample averaged about 10.8 million (CD4+) and some 11 million (CD8+). The study, taken as a whole, reports: Patients and controls had CD8+ Simpson's diversity values that were not significantly distinct.

The CDR3 sequence is 15 residues long. Trimming took off 5 bases at V and 5 bases at J, with 19 bases between the two ends. Germline V gene sequence: CDR1 SEHNR, CDR2 FQNEAQ (reference sequence). TCR beta VDJ and CDR3 profiling used genomic DNA as template. TCRdb ran MiXCR on the reads and lists one entry per CDR3 protein. The top ten hold 0.8% to 1.1% of the sample, which has roughly 150,000 distinct CDR3 sequences, around 45% seen once. This rearrangement joins TRBV7-9 to TRBJ2-7; D may be TRBD1 (8 bases). Sequenced material: sorted CD4+, CD8+, or CD8+CD57+ T cells (not recorded which) from PBMCs. The receptor comes from a human donor in good health. CDR3 region: CASSSGQGGVHEQYF. CDR3 nucleotide sequence: TGTGCCAGCAGCAGTGGACAGGGAGGGGTCCACGAGCAGTACTTC.